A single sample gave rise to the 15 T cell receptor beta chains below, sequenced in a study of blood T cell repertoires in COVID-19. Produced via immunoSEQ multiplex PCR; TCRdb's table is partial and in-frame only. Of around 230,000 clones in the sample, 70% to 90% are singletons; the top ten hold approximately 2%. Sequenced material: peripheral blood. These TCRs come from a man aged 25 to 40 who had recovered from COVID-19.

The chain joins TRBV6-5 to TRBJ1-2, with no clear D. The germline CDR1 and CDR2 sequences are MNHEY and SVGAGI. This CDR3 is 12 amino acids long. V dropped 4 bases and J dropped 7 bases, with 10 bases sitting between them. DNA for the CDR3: TGTGCCAGCAGTTCCCTGGGAGGTGGCTACACCTTC. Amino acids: CASSSLGGGYTF.

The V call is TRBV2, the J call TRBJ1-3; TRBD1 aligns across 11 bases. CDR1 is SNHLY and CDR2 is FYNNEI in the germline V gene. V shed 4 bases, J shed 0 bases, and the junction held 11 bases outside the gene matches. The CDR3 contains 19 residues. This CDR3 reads CASSVGGTGGFVSGNTIYF. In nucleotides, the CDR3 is TGTGCCAGCAGTGTAGGGGGGACAGGGGGTTTTGTCTCTGGAAACACCATATATTTT.

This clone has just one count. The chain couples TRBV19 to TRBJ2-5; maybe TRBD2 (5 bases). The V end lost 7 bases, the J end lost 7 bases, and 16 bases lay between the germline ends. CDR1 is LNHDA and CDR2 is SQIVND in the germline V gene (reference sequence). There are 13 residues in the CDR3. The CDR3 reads CASTGSRARTQYF. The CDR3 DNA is TGTGCCAGTACGGGGTCGAGGGCAAGGACCCAGTACTTC.

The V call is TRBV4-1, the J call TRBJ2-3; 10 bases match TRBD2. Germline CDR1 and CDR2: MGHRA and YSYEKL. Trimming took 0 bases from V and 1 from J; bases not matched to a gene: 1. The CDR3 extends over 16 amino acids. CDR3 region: CASSQEGTSGTDTQYF. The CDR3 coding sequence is TGCGCCAGCAGCCAAGAAGGGACTAGCGGCACAGATACGCAGTATTTT.

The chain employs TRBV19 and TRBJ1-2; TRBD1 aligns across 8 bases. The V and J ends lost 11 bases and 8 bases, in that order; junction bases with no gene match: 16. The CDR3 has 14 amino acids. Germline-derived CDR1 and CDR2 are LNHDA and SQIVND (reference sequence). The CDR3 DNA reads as TGTGCCTCGAGGACAGGGCGTCCCCTCGAGGGCTACACCTTC. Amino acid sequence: CASRTGRPLEGYTF.

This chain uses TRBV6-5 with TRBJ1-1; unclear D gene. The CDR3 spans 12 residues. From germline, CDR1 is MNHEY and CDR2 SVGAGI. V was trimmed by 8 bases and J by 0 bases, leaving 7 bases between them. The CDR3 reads CASRALNTEAFF. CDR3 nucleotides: TGTGCCAGCCGCGCATTGAACACTGAAGCTTTCTTT.

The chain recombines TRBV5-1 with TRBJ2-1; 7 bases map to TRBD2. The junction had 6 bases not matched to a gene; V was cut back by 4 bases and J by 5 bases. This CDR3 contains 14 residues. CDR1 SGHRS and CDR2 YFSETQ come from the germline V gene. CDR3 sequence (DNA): TGCGCCAGCAGCCGACTAGCTGATAACAATGAGCAGTTCTTC. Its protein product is CASSRLADNNEQFF.

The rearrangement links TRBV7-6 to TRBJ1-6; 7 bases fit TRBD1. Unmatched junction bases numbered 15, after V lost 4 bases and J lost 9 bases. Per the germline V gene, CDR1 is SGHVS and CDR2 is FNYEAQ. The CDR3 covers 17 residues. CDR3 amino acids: CASSYTDGRQGGSPLHF. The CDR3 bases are TGTGCCAGCAGCTACACGGACGGTAGACAGGGAGGTTCACCCCTCCACTTT.

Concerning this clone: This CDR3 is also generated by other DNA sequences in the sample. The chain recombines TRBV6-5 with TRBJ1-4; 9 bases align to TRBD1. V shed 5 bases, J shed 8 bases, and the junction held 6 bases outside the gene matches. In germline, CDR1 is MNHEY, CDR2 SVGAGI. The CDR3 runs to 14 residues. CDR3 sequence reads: CASSPGQGREKLFF. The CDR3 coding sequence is TGTGCCAGCAGTCCGGGACAGGGACGAGAAAAACTGTTTTTT.

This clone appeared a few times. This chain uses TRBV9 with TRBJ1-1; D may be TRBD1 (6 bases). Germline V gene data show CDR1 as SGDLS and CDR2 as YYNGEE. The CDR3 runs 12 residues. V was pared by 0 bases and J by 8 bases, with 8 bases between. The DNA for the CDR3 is TGTGCCAGCAGCGTAGAAACAGGGGAAGCTTTCTTT. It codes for CASSVETGEAFF.

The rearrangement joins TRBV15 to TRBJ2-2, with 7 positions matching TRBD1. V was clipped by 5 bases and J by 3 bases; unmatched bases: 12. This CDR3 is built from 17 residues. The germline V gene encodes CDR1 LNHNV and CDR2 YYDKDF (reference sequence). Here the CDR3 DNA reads TGTGCCACCAGCCGATCAACGACAGGGCGGGACACCGGGGAGCTGTTTTTT. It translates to CATSRSTTGRDTGELFF.

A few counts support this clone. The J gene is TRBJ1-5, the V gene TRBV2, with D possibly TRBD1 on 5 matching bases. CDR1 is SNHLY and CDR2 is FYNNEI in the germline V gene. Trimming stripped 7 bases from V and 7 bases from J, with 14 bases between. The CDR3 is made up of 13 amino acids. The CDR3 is CASKGERGQPQHF. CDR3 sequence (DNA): TGTGCCAGCAAAGGGGAACGGGGGCAGCCCCAGCATTTT. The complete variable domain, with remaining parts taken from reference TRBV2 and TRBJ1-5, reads EPEVTQTPSHQVTQMGQEVILRCVPISNHLYFYWYRQILGQKVEFLVSFYNNEISEKSEIFDDQFSVERPDGSNFTLKIRSTKLEDSAMYFCASKGERGQPQHFGDGTRLSIL.

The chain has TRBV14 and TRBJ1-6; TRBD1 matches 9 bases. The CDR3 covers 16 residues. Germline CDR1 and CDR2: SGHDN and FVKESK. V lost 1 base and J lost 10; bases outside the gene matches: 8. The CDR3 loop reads CASSQGLGTGISPLHF. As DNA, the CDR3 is TGTGCCAGCAGCCAAGGGCTCGGGACAGGGATCTCACCCCTCCACTTT. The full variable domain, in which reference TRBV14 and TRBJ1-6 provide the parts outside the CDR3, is EAGVTQFPSHSVIEKGQTVTLRCDPISGHDNLYWYRRVMGKEIKFLLHFVKESKQDESGMPNNRFLAERTGGTYSTLKVQPAELEDSGVYFCASSQGLGTGISPLHFGNGTRLTVT.

Written as DNA, the CDR3 is TGTGCCAGCAGTTACTCGGCTAGCCCCAAAAACATTCAGTACTTC. Its translation is CASSYSASPKNIQYF. V is TRBV6-5 and J is TRBJ2-4; TRBD2 is a possible D gene (5 bases). The ends were cut back, 0 bases at V and 2 bases at J, with 8 bases in the middle. The CDR3 is made up of 15 amino acids. The germline V gene encodes CDR1 MNHEY and CDR2 SVGAGI.

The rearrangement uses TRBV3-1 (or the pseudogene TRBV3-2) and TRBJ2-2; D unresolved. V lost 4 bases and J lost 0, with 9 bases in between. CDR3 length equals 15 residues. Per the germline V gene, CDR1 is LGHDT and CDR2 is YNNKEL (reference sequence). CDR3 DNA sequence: TGTGCCAGCAGCCGCCCCCAGACGAACACCGGGGAGCTGTTTTTT. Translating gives CASSRPQTNTGELFF.